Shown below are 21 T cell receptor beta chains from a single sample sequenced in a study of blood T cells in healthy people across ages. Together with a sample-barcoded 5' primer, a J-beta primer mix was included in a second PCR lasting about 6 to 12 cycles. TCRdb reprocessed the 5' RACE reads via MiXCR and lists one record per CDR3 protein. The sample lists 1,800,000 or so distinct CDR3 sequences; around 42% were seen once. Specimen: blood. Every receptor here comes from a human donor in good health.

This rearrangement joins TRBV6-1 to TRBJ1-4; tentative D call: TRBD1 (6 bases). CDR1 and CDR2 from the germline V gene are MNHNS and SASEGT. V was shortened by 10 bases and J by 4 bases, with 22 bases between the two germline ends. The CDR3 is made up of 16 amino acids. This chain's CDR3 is CATHLTGYMDNEKLFF. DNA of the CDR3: TGTGCCACCCACCTCACAGGGTACATGGATAATGAAAAACTGTTTTTT.

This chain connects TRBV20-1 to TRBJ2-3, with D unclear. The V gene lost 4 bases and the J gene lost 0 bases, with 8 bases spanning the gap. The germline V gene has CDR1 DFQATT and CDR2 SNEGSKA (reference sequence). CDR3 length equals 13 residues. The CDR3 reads CSAITASTDTQYF. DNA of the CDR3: TGCAGTGCTATCACAGCGAGCACAGATACGCAGTATTTT.

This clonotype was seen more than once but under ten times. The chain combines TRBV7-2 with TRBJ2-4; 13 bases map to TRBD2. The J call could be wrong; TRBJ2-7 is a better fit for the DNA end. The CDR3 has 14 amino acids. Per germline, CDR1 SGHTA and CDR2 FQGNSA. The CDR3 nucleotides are TGTGCCAGCAGCATAGGGACTAGCGGGAACGAGCAGTACTTC. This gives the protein CASSIGTSGNEQYF.

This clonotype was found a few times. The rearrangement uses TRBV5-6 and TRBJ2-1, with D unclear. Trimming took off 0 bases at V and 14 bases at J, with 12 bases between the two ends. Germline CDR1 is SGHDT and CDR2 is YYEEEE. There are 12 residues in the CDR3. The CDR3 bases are TGTGCCAGCAGCTTGGGCAGCCTCCTGGAGTTCTTC. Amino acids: CASSLGSLLEFF.

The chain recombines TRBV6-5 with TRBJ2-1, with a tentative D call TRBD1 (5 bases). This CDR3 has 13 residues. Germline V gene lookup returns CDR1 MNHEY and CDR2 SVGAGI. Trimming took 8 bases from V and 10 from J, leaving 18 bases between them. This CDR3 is CASSFLGDSEQFF. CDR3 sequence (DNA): TGTGCCAGCTCTTTCCTTGGTGACAGCGAGCAGTTCTTC.

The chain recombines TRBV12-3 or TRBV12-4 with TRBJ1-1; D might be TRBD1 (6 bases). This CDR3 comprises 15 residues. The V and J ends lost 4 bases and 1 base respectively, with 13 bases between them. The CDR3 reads CASSSLRGGNTEAFF. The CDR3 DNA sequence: TGTGCCAGCAGTTCTCTCAGGGGCGGGAACACTGAAGCTTTCTTT.

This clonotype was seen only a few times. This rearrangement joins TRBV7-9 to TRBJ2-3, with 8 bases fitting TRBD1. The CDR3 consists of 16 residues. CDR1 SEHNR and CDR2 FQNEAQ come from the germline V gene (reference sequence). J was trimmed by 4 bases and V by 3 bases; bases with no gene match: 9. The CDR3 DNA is TGTGCCAGCAGCTTCTCCCAGGGGGCAGGAGCAGATACGCAGTATTTT. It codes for CASSFSQGAGADTQYF.

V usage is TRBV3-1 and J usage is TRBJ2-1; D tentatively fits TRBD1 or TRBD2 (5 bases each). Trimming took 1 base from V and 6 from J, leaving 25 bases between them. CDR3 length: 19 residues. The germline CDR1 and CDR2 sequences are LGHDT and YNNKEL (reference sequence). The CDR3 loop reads CASSQANFRASERGNEQFF. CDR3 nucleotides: TGTGCCAGCAGCCAAGCTAATTTTCGGGCGAGCGAGAGGGGCAATGAGCAGTTCTTC.

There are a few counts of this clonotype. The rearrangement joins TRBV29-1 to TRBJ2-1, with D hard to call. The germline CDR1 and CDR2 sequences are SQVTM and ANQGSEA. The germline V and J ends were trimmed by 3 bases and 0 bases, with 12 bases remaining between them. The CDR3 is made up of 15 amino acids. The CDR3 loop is CSVEEPPSSYNEQFF. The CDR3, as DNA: TGCAGCGTTGAGGAACCACCAAGCTCCTACAATGAGCAGTTCTTC.

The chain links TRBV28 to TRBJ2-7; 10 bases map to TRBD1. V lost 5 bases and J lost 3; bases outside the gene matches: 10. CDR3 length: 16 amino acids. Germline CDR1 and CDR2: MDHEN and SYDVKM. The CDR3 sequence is CASSLGVWDRGYEQYF. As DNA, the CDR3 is TGTGCCAGCAGTCTAGGGGTATGGGACAGGGGCTACGAGCAGTACTTC.

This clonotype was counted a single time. CDR3 sequence: CASSFFGIKGYEQYF. Here the CDR3 DNA reads TGTGCCAGCAGTTTCTTCGGAATCAAAGGGTACGAGCAGTACTTC. The chain couples TRBV12-3 or TRBV12-4 to TRBJ2-7; D gene ambiguous. The CDR3 loop spans 15 amino acids. The germline V and J ends were trimmed by 3 bases and 4 bases, with 16 bases remaining between them.

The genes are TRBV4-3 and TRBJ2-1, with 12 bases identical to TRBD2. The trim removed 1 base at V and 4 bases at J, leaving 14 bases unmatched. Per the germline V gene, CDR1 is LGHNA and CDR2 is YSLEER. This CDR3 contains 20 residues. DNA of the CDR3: TGCGCCAGCAGCCAAGTCTGGTTTCCTAGCGGGGGGGCGGAGTACAATGAGCAGTTCTTC. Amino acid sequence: CASSQVWFPSGGAEYNEQFF.

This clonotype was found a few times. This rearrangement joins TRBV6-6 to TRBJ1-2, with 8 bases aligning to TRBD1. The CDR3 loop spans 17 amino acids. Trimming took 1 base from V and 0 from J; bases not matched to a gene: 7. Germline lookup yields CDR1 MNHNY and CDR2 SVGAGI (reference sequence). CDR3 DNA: TGTGCCAGCAGTTACTACTCGGGACAGGTGCCTAACTATGGCTACACCTTC. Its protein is CASSYYSGQVPNYGYTF.

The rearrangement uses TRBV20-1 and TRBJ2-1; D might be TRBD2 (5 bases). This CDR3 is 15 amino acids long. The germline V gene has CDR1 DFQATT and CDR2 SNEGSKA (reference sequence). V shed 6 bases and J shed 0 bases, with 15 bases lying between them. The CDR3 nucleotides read TGCAGTGCCCGTAATCTAGCAACCTCCTACAATGAGCAGTTCTTC. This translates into CSARNLATSYNEQFF.

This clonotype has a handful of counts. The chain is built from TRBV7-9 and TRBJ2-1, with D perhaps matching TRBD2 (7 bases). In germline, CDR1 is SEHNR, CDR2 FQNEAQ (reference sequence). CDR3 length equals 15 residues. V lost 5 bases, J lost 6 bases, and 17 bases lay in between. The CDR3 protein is CASSPGRGGFNEQFF. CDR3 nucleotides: TGTGCCAGCAGCCCCGGTAGGGGGGGGTTCAATGAGCAGTTCTTC. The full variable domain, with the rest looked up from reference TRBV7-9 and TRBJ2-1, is DTGVSQNPRHKITKRGQNVTFRCDPISEHNRLYWYRQTLGQGPEFLTYFQNEAQLEKSRLLSDRFSAERPKGSFSTLEIQRTEQGDSAMYLCASSPGRGGFNEQFFGPGTRLTVL.

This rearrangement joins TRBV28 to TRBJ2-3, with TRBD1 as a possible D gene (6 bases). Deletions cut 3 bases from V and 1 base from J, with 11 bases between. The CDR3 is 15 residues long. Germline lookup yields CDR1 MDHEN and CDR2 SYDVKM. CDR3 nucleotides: TGTGCCAGCAGTTTTGTGGGGGCAGGCACAGATACGCAGTATTTT. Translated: CASSFVGAGTDTQYF.

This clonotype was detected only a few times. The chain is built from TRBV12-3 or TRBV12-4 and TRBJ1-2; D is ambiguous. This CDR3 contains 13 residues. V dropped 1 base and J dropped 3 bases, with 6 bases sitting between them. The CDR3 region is CASSLGAYYGYTF. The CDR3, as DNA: TGTGCCAGCAGTTTAGGGGCCTACTATGGCTACACCTTC.

The CDR3 protein is CASSPSPGTGYTF. CDR3 nucleotide sequence: TGTGCCAGCAGCCCTTCACCCGGGACGGGCTACACCTTC. This chain links TRBV7-3 with TRBJ1-2, with TRBD1 as a possible D gene (5 bases). Germline CDR1 SGHTA, CDR2 FQGTGA. The V gene lost 5 bases and the J gene lost 8 bases, with 15 bases spanning the gap. The CDR3 has 13 amino acids.

Here the CDR3 reads CASSLGGWTGAAGQYF. CDR3 sequence (DNA): TGTGCCAGCAGCTTAGGAGGGTGGACAGGGGCCGCCGGGCAGTACTTC. The chain carries TRBV7-9 and TRBJ2-5, with 9 bases lining up with TRBD1. Germline V gene data show CDR1 as SEHNR and CDR2 as FQNEAQ (reference sequence). This CDR3 spans 16 amino acids. The J segment lost 11 bases and the V segment lost 1 base, leaving 14 bases of the junction unmatched.

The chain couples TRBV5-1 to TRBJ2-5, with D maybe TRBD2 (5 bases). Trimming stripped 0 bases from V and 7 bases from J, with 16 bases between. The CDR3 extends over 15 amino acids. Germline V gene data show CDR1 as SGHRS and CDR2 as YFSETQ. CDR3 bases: TGCGCCAGCAGCTTGGAAACTAGGCCCCACGGGACCCAGTACTTC. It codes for CASSLETRPHGTQYF.

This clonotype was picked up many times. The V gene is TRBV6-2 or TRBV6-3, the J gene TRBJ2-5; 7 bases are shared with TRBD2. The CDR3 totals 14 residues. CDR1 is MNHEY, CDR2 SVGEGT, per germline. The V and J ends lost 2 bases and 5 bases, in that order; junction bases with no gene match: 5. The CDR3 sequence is CASSYLTSVETQYF. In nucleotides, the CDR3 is TGTGCCAGCAGTTACCTAACTAGCGTTGAGACCCAGTACTTC.